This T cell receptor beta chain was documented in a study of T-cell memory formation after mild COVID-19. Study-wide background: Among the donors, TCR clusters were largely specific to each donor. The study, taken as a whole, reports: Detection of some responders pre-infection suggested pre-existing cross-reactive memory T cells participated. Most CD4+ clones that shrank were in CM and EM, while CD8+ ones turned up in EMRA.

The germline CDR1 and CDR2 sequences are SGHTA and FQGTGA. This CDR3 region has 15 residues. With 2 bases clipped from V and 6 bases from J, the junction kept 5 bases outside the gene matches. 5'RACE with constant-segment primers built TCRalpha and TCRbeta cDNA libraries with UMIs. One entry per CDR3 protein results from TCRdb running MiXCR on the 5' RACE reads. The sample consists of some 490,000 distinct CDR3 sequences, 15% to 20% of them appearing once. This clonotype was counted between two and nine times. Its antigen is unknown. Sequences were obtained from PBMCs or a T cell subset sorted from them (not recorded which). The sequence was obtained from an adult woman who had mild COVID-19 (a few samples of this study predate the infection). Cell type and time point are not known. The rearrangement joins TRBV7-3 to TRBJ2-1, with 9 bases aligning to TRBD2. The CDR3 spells CASSLQSGLANEQFF. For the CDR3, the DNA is TGTGCCAGCAGCTTACAGTCGGGACTAGCCAATGAGCAGTTCTTC.